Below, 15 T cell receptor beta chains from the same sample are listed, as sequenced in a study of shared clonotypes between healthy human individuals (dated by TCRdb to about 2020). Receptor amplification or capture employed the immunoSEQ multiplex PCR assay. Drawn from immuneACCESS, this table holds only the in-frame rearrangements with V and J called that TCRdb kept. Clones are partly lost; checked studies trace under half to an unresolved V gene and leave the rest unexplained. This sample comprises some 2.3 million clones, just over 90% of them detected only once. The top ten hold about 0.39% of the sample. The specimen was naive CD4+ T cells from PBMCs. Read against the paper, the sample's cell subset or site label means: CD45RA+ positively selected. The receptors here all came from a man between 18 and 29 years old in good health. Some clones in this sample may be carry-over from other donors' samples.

The CDR3 region has the DNA TGTGCCAGCACCAACCTAGTCTCGAGGGGGGAAAAACTGTTTTTT. As protein: CASTNLVSRGEKLFF. V is TRBV6-1 and J is TRBJ1-4, with D perhaps TRBD1 (6 bases). CDR1 is MNHNS, CDR2 SASEGT, per germline. V lost 7 bases and J lost 8, with 20 bases in between. The CDR3 runs to 15 residues.

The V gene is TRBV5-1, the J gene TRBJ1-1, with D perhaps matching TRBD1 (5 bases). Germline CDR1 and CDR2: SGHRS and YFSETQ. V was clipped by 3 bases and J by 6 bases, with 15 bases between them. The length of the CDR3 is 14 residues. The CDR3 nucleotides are TGCGCCAGCAGCTCGGGACCCATGGGGGCTGAAGCTTTCTTT. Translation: CASSSGPMGAEAFF.

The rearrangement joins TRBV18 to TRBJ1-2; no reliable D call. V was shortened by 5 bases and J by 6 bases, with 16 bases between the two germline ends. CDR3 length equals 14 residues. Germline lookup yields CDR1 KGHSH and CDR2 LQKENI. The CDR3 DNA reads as TGTGCCAGCTCATCATTAAACCGAATAGATGGCTACACCTTC. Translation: CASSSLNRIDGYTF.

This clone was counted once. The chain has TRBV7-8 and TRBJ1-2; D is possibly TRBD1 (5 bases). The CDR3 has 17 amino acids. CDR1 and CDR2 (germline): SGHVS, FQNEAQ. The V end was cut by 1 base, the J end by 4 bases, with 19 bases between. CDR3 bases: TGTGCCAGCAGCTTAGTGAGAATGGCGGGTACAGGCTATGGCTACACCTTC. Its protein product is CASSLVRMAGTGYGYTF.

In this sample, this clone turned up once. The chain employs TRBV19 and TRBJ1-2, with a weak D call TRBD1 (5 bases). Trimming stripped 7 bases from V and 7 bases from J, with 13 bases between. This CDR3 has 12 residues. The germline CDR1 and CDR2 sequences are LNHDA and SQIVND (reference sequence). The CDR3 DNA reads TGTGCCAGTATTTCCAGGGCCTCTGGCTACACCTTC. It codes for CASISRASGYTF.

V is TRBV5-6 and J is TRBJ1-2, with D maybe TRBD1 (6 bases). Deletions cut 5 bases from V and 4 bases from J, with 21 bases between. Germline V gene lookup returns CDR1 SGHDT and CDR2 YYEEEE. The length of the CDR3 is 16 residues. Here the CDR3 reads CASRPKRQAGFYGYTF. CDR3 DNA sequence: TGTGCCAGCAGACCGAAGAGACAGGCTGGATTCTATGGCTACACCTTC. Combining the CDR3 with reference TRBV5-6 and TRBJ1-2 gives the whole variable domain DAGVTQSPTHLIKTRGQQVTLRCSPKSGHDTVSWYQQALGQGPQFIFQYYEEEERQRGNFPDRFSGHQFPNYSSELNVNALLLGDSALYLCASRPKRQAGFYGYTFGSGTRLTVV.

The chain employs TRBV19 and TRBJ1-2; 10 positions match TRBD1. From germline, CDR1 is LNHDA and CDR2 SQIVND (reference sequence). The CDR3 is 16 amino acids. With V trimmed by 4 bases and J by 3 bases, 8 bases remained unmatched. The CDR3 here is CASSNWADRGDYGYTF. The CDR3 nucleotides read TGTGCCAGTAGTAACTGGGCGGACAGGGGGGACTATGGCTACACCTTC. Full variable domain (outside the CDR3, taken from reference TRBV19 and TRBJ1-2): DGGITQSPKYLFRKEGQNVTLSCEQNLNHDAMYWYRQDPGQGLRLIYYSQIVNDFQKGDIAEGYSVSREKKESFPLTVTSAQKNPTAFYLCASSNWADRGDYGYTFGSGTRLTVV.

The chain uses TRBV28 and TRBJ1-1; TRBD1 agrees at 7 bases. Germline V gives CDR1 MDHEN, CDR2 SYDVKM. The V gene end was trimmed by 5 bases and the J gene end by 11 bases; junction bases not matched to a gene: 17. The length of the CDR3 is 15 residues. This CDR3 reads CASSPGGVTQRRAFF. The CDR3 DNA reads TGTGCCAGCAGTCCAGGGGGGGTAACACAAAGAAGGGCTTTCTTT. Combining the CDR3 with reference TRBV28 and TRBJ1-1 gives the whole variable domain DVKVTQSSRYLVKRTGEKVFLECVQDMDHENMFWYRQDPGLGLRLIYFSYDVKMKEKGDIPEGYSVSREKKERFSLILESASTNQTSMYLCASSPGGVTQRRAFFGQGTRLTVV.

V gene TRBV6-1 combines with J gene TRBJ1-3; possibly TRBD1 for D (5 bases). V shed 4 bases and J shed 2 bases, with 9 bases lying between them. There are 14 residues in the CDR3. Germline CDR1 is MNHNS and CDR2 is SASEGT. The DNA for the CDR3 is TGTGCCAGCAGTGTTGGGGGGACTGGAAACACCATATATTTT. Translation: CASSVGGTGNTIYF.

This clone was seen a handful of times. The CDR3 region is CASSSRVFGNTIYF. In DNA, the CDR3 is TGTGCCAGCAGCTCGAGGGTATTTGGAAACACCATATATTTT. This chain links TRBV5-8 with TRBJ1-3; D is undetermined. Germline V lookup: CDR1 SGHTS, CDR2 YDEGEE. The CDR3 length is 14 residues. V was cut by 3 bases and J by 3 bases, with 10 bases left in between.

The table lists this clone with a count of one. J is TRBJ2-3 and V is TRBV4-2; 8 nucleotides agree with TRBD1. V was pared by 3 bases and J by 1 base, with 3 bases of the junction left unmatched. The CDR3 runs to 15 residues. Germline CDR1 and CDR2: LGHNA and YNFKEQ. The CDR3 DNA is TGTGCCAGCAGCCACGGGACAGGCCGCACAGATACGCAGTATTTT. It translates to CASSHGTGRTDTQYF.

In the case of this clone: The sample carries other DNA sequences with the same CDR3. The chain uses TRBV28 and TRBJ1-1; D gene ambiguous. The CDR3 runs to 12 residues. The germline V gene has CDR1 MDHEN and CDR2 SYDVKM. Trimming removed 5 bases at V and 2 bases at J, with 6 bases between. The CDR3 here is CASSLLNTEAFF. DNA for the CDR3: TGTGCCAGCAGTCTTCTTAACACTGAAGCTTTCTTT.

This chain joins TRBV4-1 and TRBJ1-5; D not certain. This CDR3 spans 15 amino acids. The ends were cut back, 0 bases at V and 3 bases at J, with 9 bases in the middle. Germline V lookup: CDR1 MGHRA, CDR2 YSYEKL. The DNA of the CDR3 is TGCGCCAGCAGCCAAGATGTCGGGAACAATCAGCCCCAGCATTTT. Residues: CASSQDVGNNQPQHF.

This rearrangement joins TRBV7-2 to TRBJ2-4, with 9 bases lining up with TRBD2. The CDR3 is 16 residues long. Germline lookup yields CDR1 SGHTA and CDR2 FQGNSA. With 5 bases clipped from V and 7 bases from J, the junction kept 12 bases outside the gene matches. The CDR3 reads CASSPTSGLRGNIQYF. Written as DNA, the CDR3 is TGTGCCAGCAGCCCAACTAGCGGGCTGAGGGGCAACATTCAGTACTTC.

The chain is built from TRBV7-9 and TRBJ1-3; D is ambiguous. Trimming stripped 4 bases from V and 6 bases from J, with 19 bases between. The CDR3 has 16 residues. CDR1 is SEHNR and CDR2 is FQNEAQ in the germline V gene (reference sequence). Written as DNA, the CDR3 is TGTGCCAGCAGCTCCCGACGGGGTGGGGATCCAAACACCATATATTTT. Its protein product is CASSSRRGGDPNTIYF.